Each of the 20 T cell receptor beta chains below was sequenced from the same sample in a study of a mutant IDH1 vaccine in newly diagnosed glioma. Described time point: baseline, week 1 (first vaccination visit). Regarding treatment: pre-vaccination baseline after standard-of-care therapy. The assay was immunoSEQ multiplex PCR, and TCRdb's table has in-frame clones only and misses some. The sample includes about 27,000 clones, 93% of them seen just once. The starting material was PBMCs, obtained from a glioma patient treated with radiotherapy, temozolomide or both. The source of these receptors is a man aged 35-49 years with glioma.

This clone was detected only once. One end of the junction varies from germline; a read error may be responsible. The chain recombines TRBV6-1 with TRBJ1-1; no clear D. Germline assignment: CDR1 MNHNS and CDR2 SASEGT. The CDR3 is 11 amino acids. Here the CDR3 DNA reads TGTGCCAGCAGTGAAGTGGGGAGAGCAATCTTT. It encodes CASSEVGRAIF.

The chain has TRBV28 and TRBJ1-1, with D tentatively TRBD1 (6 bases). The CDR3 spans 16 residues. The V gene lost 3 bases and the J gene lost 1 base, with 15 bases spanning the gap. Germline V gives CDR1 MDHEN, CDR2 SYDVKM. The CDR3 here is CASSLFQGFGNTEAFF. The CDR3 DNA sequence: TGTGCCAGCAGTTTGTTCCAGGGGTTTGGGAACACTGAAGCTTTCTTT.

The V and J genes are TRBV7-6 and TRBJ2-5; no definite D call. CDR3 length equals 15 residues. Per the germline V gene, CDR1 is SGHVS and CDR2 is FNYEAQ. Trimming stripped 1 base from V and 5 bases from J, with 14 bases between. CDR3 amino acids: CASSLEAALGETQYF. For the CDR3, the DNA is TGTGCCAGCAGCTTAGAAGCAGCCCTCGGGGAGACCCAGTACTTC. The entire variable domain, with the rest obtained from reference TRBV7-6 and TRBJ2-5, is as follows: GAGVSQSPRYKVTKRGQDVALRCDPISGHVSLYWYRQALGQGPEFLTYFNYEAQQDKSGLPNDRFSAERPEGSISTLTIQRTEQRDSAMYRCASSLEAALGETQYFGPGTRLLVL.

The V gene is TRBV19, the J gene TRBJ1-5; D gene ambiguous. The V end was cut by 3 bases, the J end by 7 bases, with 22 bases between. The CDR3 length is 17 residues. The germline V gene has CDR1 LNHDA and CDR2 SQIVND (reference sequence). The CDR3, as DNA: TGTGCCAGTAGTATCCCTTCTCGGTTGGCCACGCGACAGCCCCAGCATTTT. Its protein product is CASSIPSRLATRQPQHF.

The sample holds one count of this clone. This sequence joins TRBV18 and TRBJ2-5; TRBD2 aligns across 8 bases. The junction had 12 bases not matched to a gene; V was cut back by 2 bases and J by 7 bases. This CDR3 spans 16 amino acids. The germline V gene encodes CDR1 KGHSH and CDR2 LQKENI. CDR3 loop: CASSPTSGGTLGTQYF. The CDR3 DNA sequence: TGTGCCAGCTCACCAACAAGCGGGGGTACACTTGGGACCCAGTACTTC.

The gene calls are TRBV19 and TRBJ2-3; 10 bases align to TRBD1. The V and J ends lost 3 bases and 3 bases, in that order; junction bases with no gene match: 3. CDR3 length equals 15 residues. Germline V gene data show CDR1 as LNHDA and CDR2 as SQIVND (reference sequence). Here the CDR3 reads CASSIRGQGTDTQYF. CDR3 DNA sequence: TGTGCCAGTAGTATCAGGGGACAGGGGACAGATACGCAGTATTTT.

The V call is TRBV4-1, the J call TRBJ1-2, with a tentative D call TRBD1 (6 bases). V shed 0 bases and J shed 4 bases, with 9 bases lying between them. The length of the CDR3 is 14 residues. Germline CDR1 MGHRA, CDR2 YSYEKL. CDR3 region: CASSQEVQGYGYTF. For the CDR3, the DNA is TGCGCCAGCAGCCAAGAGGTACAGGGCTATGGCTACACCTTC.

The chain links TRBV7-3 to TRBJ2-5, with D perhaps matching TRBD2 (7 bases). Germline values: CDR1 SGHTA, CDR2 FQGTGA. This CDR3 region has 15 residues. Trimming shortened V by 5 bases and J by 5 bases, and 18 bases separated the two germline ends. CDR3 nucleotides: TGTGCCAGCAGCACCATGGGGGGGGCTGGCGAGACCCAGTACTTC. It yields the protein CASSTMGGAGETQYF.

The chain uses TRBV5-1 and TRBJ2-5, with 8 bases identical to TRBD2. This CDR3 spans 13 amino acids. V gave up 6 bases and J gave up 5 bases; unmatched junction bases: 6. CDR1 SGHRS and CDR2 YFSETQ come from the germline V gene. The CDR3 here is CASTQRGLETQYF. In DNA, the CDR3 is TGCGCCAGCACCCAGCGGGGGCTTGAGACCCAGTACTTC.

The chain uses TRBV5-1 and TRBJ2-3; D possibly corresponds to TRBD2 (6 bases). Trimming left V 1 base short and J 0 bases short, with 9 bases between. Per the germline V gene, CDR1 is SGHRS and CDR2 is YFSETQ. CDR3 length equals 15 residues. The CDR3 protein is CASSLSGSSTDTQYF. Here the CDR3 DNA reads TGCGCCAGCAGCTTGTCCGGGAGTAGCACAGATACGCAGTATTTT.

Points on this clone: The limits of the CDR3 on the DNA are not certain, so only TCRdb's listed CDR3 is given. CDR3 loop: CAWSVGRGTTFF. The genes are TRBV30 and TRBJ1-1; TRBD1 is taken as the D call from the table, unchecked against the DNA. The CDR3 comprises 12 residues, both ends counted. Germline V CDR1 and CDR2: GTSNPN, SVGIG (reference sequence).

Comment on this clone: Other DNA sequences in the sample encode the same CDR3. The rearrangement links TRBV7-2 to TRBJ1-5; possibly TRBD1 for D (5 bases). V was shortened by 0 bases and J by 5 bases, with 5 bases between the two germline ends. CDR1 and CDR2 from the germline V gene are SGHTA and FQGNSA. The CDR3 covers 13 residues. The CDR3 sequence: CASSLAGDQPQHF. For the CDR3, the DNA is TGTGCCAGCAGCTTAGCAGGGGATCAGCCCCAGCATTTT.

The chain combines TRBV7-9 with TRBJ2-5, with 7 nucleotides matching TRBD1. The CDR3 is 15 amino acids. The germline V gene has CDR1 SEHNR and CDR2 FQNEAQ (reference sequence). V shed 4 bases and J 11 bases; nucleotides not matched to a gene: 16. DNA for the CDR3: TGTGCCAGCAGCTCAGGGGGACAATACAATGGGGAGCAGTACTTC. Its protein is CASSSGGQYNGEQYF.

The chain combines TRBV6-5 with TRBJ2-6; no clear D gene. Germline lookup yields CDR1 MNHEY and CDR2 SVGAGI. This CDR3 comprises 14 residues. The V end was cut by 0 bases, the J end by 4 bases, with 4 bases between. Written as DNA, the CDR3 is TGTGCCAGCAGTTACTCGATAGGGGCCAACGTCCTGACTTTC. Protein product: CASSYSIGANVLTF.

V is TRBV10-3 and J is TRBJ1-5; 7 bases are a match to TRBD1. There are 15 residues in the CDR3. In germline, CDR1 is ENHRY, CDR2 SYGVKD. V lost 10 bases and J lost 5; bases outside the gene matches: 14. CDR3 in amino acids: CATAQTGEYDQPQHF. CDR3 nucleotide sequence: TGTGCCACAGCTCAAACAGGGGAATACGATCAGCCCCAGCATTTT.

The chain is built from TRBV5-6 and TRBJ1-2; TRBD1 matches 9 bases. Trimming at V came to 4 bases and at J to 8 bases, leaving 21 bases not matched to a gene. CDR1 and CDR2 (germline): SGHDT, YYEEEE. This CDR3 comprises 18 residues. DNA for the CDR3: TGTGCCAGCAGCCCTCCCGGGACAGGGAGTTTTATCTCGCGCGGCTACACCTTC. Translation: CASSPPGTGSFISRGYTF.

V is TRBV5-8 and J is TRBJ2-3; D gene unclear. V was cut by 3 bases and J by 8 bases, with 4 bases left in between. CDR1 and CDR2 from the germline V gene are SGHTS and YDEGEE. This CDR3 contains 10 residues. The CDR3 is CASSSGTQYF. The CDR3 DNA reads TGTGCCAGCAGCTCTGGTACGCAGTATTTT.

The rearrangement uses TRBV5-1 and TRBJ1-2; TRBD1 agrees at 8 bases. CDR1 is SGHRS and CDR2 is YFSETQ in the germline V gene. Trimming took 4 bases from V and 1 from J; bases not matched to a gene: 6. The length of the CDR3 is 15 residues. The CDR3 is CASSPGTGDNYGYTF. CDR3 coding DNA: TGCGCCAGCAGCCCGGGGACAGGCGATAACTATGGCTACACCTTC.

The chain has TRBV5-5 and TRBJ1-4, with 8 nucleotides matching TRBD1. Germline CDR1 SGHKS, CDR2 YYEKEE (reference sequence). The CDR3 has 15 residues. The junction had 7 bases not matched to a gene; V was cut back by 4 bases and J by 5 bases. The CDR3 sequence is CASSGWRTGNEKLFF. The CDR3 coding sequence is TGTGCCAGCAGCGGGTGGAGGACAGGGAATGAAAAACTGTTTTTT.

This chain joins TRBV27 and TRBJ2-7; tentative D call: TRBD1 (5 bases). Trimming left V 3 bases short and J 2 bases short, with 14 bases between. The CDR3 extends over 15 amino acids. Germline V gives CDR1 MNHEY, CDR2 SMNVEV (reference sequence). CDR3 residues: CASSLGRQLTYEQYF. CDR3 nucleotide sequence: TGTGCCAGCAGTTTGGGGCGACAGCTTACCTACGAGCAGTACTTC.